The 20 T cell receptor beta chains below were found in one sample sequenced in a study of cytomegalovirus exposure and HLA in healthy donors. Libraries were prepared by immunoSEQ multiplex PCR; TCRdb keeps only in-frame clonotypes and omits some of them. This repertoire shows about 160,000 clones, approximately 87% found once; its top ten account for 5.7%. The sample taken for sequencing was PBMCs. Every receptor here comes from a woman younger than 45 in good health and CMV-seronegative.

The chain recombines TRBV7-2 with TRBJ2-7, with D perhaps TRBD1 (6 bases). Trimming took 5 bases from V and 3 from J, leaving 14 bases between them. This CDR3 spans 14 amino acids. Germline assignment: CDR1 SGHTA and CDR2 FQGNSA. The CDR3 is CASSKRTDRYEQYF. CDR3 sequence (DNA): TGTGCCAGCAGCAAGAGGACAGACCGCTACGAGCAGTACTTC.

This clone appeared once. In nucleotides, the CDR3 is TGTGCCAGCAGCTTAGGGACTAGCGGCCAAGAGACCCAGTACTTC. It encodes CASSLGTSGQETQYF. The chain carries TRBV9 and TRBJ2-5; 11 bases agree with TRBD2. Unmatched junction bases numbered 3, after V lost 4 bases and J lost 1 base. The germline gives CDR1 SGDLS, CDR2 YYNGEE. The CDR3 totals 15 residues. Full variable domain (missing parts from reference TRBV9 and TRBJ2-5): DSGVTQTPKHLITATGQRVTLRCSPRSGDLSVYWYQQSLDQGLQFLIQYYNGEERAKGNILERFSAQQFPDLHSELNLSSLELGDSALYFCASSLGTSGQETQYFGPGTRLLVL.

CDR3 bases: TGCGCCAGCAGCCCCACTGACGGGGCGCCTACCACTGAAGCTTTCTTT. Encoded protein: CASSPTDGAPTTEAFF. The rearrangement uses TRBV5-1 and TRBJ1-1; D is possibly TRBD1 (5 bases). Looked up from germline, CDR1 is SGHRS and CDR2 is YFSETQ. The V end was cut by 4 bases, the J end by 4 bases, with 20 bases between. This CDR3 spans 16 amino acids. The full variable domain, rest sourced from reference TRBV5-1 and TRBJ1-1, is KAGVTQTPRYLIKTRGQQVTLSCSPISGHRSVSWYQQTPGQGLQFLFEYFSETQRNKGNFPGRFSGRQFSNSRSEMNVSTLELGDSALYLCASSPTDGAPTTEAFFGQGTRLTVV.

J is TRBJ2-7 and V is TRBV28, with 14 bases aligning to TRBD2. The CDR3 has 15 residues. V lost 6 bases, J lost 6 bases, and 7 bases stayed unmatched. The V gene's germline CDR1 is MDHEN and CDR2 SYDVKM. This chain's CDR3 is CASRPGLAGVVEQYF. DNA for the CDR3: TGTGCCAGCAGGCCGGGACTAGCGGGAGTGGTCGAGCAGTACTTC.

This chain joins TRBV19 and TRBJ2-7; 7 bases are shared with TRBD1. The germline V gene encodes CDR1 LNHDA and CDR2 SQIVND (reference sequence). This CDR3 spans 14 amino acids. J was trimmed by 1 base and V by 9 bases; bases with no gene match: 9. CDR3 bases: TGTGCCAGCAGCACGGACAGGTGGTCCTACGAGCAGTACTTC. Translated: CASSTDRWSYEQYF.

This clone was counted once. V is TRBV2 and J is TRBJ2-1; D is unresolved. Deletions cut 3 bases from V and 2 bases from J, with 14 bases between. Germline-derived CDR1 and CDR2 are SNHLY and FYNNEI. The CDR3 covers 16 residues. CDR3 DNA sequence: TGTGCCAGCAGTGAGCTGGGGTATAGCCCCTACAATGAGCAGTTCTTC. Translating gives CASSELGYSPYNEQFF. Drawing the rest from reference TRBV2 and TRBJ2-1, the complete variable domain is EPEVTQTPSHQVTQMGQEVILRCVPISNHLYFYWYRQILGQKVEFLVSFYNNEISEKSEIFDDQFSVERPDGSNFTLKIRSTKLEDSAMYFCASSELGYSPYNEQFFGPGTRLTVL.

The chain joins TRBV5-1 to TRBJ1-6, with no clear D. This CDR3 has 13 amino acids. Germline lookup yields CDR1 SGHRS and CDR2 YFSETQ. V shed 1 base and J shed 7 bases, with 6 bases lying between them. The CDR3 DNA reads TGCGCCAGCAGCTTGTACCGGAATTCACCCCTCCACTTT. Protein product: CASSLYRNSPLHF. Supplemented by reference TRBV5-1 and TRBJ1-6, the full variable domain reads KAGVTQTPRYLIKTRGQQVTLSCSPISGHRSVSWYQQTPGQGLQFLFEYFSETQRNKGNFPGRFSGRQFSNSRSEMNVSTLELGDSALYLCASSLYRNSPLHFGNGTRLTVT.

The chain joins TRBV30 to TRBJ2-1, with D perhaps matching TRBD2 (6 bases). This CDR3 is 14 amino acids long. V gave up 5 bases and J gave up 6 bases, with 17 bases separating them. Germline CDR1 and CDR2: GTSNPN and SVGIG (reference sequence). CDR3 sequence (DNA): TGTGCCTGGTCGGTGGTTAGAGCGGGCAATGAGCAGTTCTTC. Protein sequence: CAWSVVRAGNEQFF.

The gene calls are TRBV5-6 and TRBJ2-7, with 7 bases that match TRBD2. The junction had 3 bases not matched to a gene; V was cut back by 1 base and J by 2 bases. The CDR3 is made up of 14 amino acids. The germline V gene has CDR1 SGHDT and CDR2 YYEEEE. In DNA, the CDR3 is TGTGCCAGCAGCTTGTATGGGACTACCTACGAGCAGTACTTC. Its translation: CASSLYGTTYEQYF.

The CDR3 bases are TGCGCCAGCAGCGAACAGGGGAAAGGCGGGGAGCTGTTTTTT. It yields the protein CASSEQGKGGELFF. The chain carries TRBV5-1 and TRBJ2-2, with 7 nucleotides matching TRBD1. Germline CDR1 SGHRS, CDR2 YFSETQ. The CDR3 consists of 14 residues. After removal of 4 bases from V and 7 bases from J, the junction contained 7 bases not matched to a gene.

The J gene is TRBJ1-4, the V gene TRBV27, with 7 bases matching TRBD1. Germline CDR1 reads MNHEY; CDR2 reads SMNVEV (reference sequence). The CDR3 spans 13 residues. Unmatched junction bases numbered 2, after V lost 5 bases and J lost 5 bases. CDR3: CASSQQGNEKLFF. CDR3 coding DNA: TGTGCCAGCAGTCAACAGGGGAATGAAAAACTGTTTTTT.

This chain uses TRBV27 with TRBJ2-1; D not certain. The CDR3 runs to 17 residues. Looked up from germline, CDR1 is MNHEY and CDR2 is SMNVEV (reference sequence). The V end was cut by 5 bases, the J end by 0 bases, with 17 bases between. The CDR3 DNA follows: TGTGCCAGCAGTCACCGCTCCCCGCAGAGCTCCTACAATGAGCAGTTCTTC. Its protein product is CASSHRSPQSSYNEQFF.

The genes are TRBV27 and TRBJ1-4; no definite D call. The CDR3 runs 17 residues. Germline V gene sequence: CDR1 MNHEY, CDR2 SMNVEV (reference sequence). Trimming shortened V by 8 bases and J by 8 bases, and 27 bases separated the two germline ends. The CDR3 bases are TGTGCCAGCGGCCGCCCGGGTATAAGGAAGGTAGCCGAAAAACTGTTTTTT. Translated: CASGRPGIRKVAEKLFF.

J is TRBJ1-5 and V is TRBV27; 7 nucleotides align to TRBD1. This CDR3 is 13 amino acids long. In germline, CDR1 is MNHEY, CDR2 SMNVEV (reference sequence). The V and J ends lost 6 bases and 4 bases, in that order; junction bases with no gene match: 3. CDR3 DNA: TGTGCCAGCAGGGGGACAGCAAATCAGCCCCAGCATTTT. Translated: CASRGTANQPQHF.

This chain joins TRBV19 and TRBJ1-1, with unresolved D. The V end was cut by 6 bases, the J end by 5 bases, with 13 bases between. The CDR3 sequence is 13 residues long. Germline V gene sequence: CDR1 LNHDA, CDR2 SQIVND (reference sequence). The CDR3 nucleotides read TGTGCCAGTAGCCTAGGGCGGTGGACTGAAGCTTTCTTT. It translates to CASSLGRWTEAFF.

J is TRBJ2-3 and V is TRBV19; TRBD2 is a possible D gene (7 bases). CDR3 length equals 13 residues. Trimming left V 6 bases short and J 14 bases short, with 21 bases between. CDR1 LNHDA and CDR2 SQIVND come from the germline V gene (reference sequence). In DNA form, the CDR3 reads TGTGCCAGTAGCTTACTCTCGGGGAGGGGGTGGTATTTT. Protein: CASSLLSGRGWYF.

V usage is TRBV7-3 and J usage is TRBJ2-2; D is ambiguous. This CDR3 comprises 13 residues. Germline V gene data show CDR1 as SGHTA and CDR2 as FQGTGA. With 1 base removed from V and 4 bases from J, the gap between germline ends came to 4 bases. The CDR3 loop is CASSLMFTGELFF. The CDR3 region has the DNA TGTGCCAGCAGCTTAATGTTCACCGGGGAGCTGTTTTTT.

The chain uses TRBV6-6 and TRBJ1-1; tentatively, D is TRBD1 (5 bases). Trimming removed 2 bases at V and 8 bases at J, with 15 bases between. Looked up from germline, CDR1 is MNHNY and CDR2 is SVGAGI (reference sequence). This CDR3 region has 14 residues. For the CDR3, the DNA is TGTGCCAGCAGTTACAAGGGACCCGACATAGAAGCTTTCTTT. It translates to CASSYKGPDIEAFF.

J is TRBJ1-6 and V is TRBV18, with D perhaps matching TRBD1 (6 bases). Germline values: CDR1 KGHSH, CDR2 LQKENI. V was cut by 3 bases and J by 7 bases, with 13 bases left in between. This CDR3 region has 15 residues. The DNA of the CDR3 is TGTGCCAGCTCACCGGGGGGACAACCCAATTCACCCCTCCACTTT. This translates into CASSPGGQPNSPLHF.

The J gene is TRBJ1-3, the V gene TRBV19, with TRBD1 as a possible D gene (5 bases). The length of the CDR3 is 14 residues. Looked up from germline, CDR1 is LNHDA and CDR2 is SQIVND (reference sequence). V was pared by 5 bases and J by 2 bases, with 10 bases between. Here the CDR3 reads CASSGWDPGNTIYF. The CDR3 DNA sequence: TGTGCCAGTAGTGGCTGGGACCCTGGAAACACCATATATTTT.